This TCR beta chain was retrieved from a study of blood T cell repertoires in COVID-19. The wider study: T cells, B-cell-depleted T cells, or PBMCs supplied cDNA or gDNA.

With respect to this clone: Distinct nucleotide sequences in the sample also encode this CDR3.

V was clipped by 4 bases and J by 1 base; unmatched bases: 5. CDR3 size: 15 residues. Germline V lookup: CDR1 SGHNT, CDR2 YYREEE (reference sequence). The protocol was immunoSEQ multiplex PCR, while the TCRdb copy is restricted to in-frame clones and leaves out a portion. The sample carries about 330,000 clones, about 90% recorded once. The material sequenced was PBMCs or T cells enriched from blood (not recorded which). The TCR comes from a man aged 25-40 years who had recovered from COVID-19. This chain uses TRBV5-4 with TRBJ1-1; 9 nucleotides align to TRBD1. This CDR3 is CASSPDRGRNTEAFF. CDR3 in DNA: TGTGCCAGCAGCCCGGACAGGGGCAGGAACACTGAAGCTTTCTTT.